This T cell receptor (beta chain) emerged from a study of blood T cell repertoires in COVID-19. Overall study context: Researchers got acute and convalescent COVID-19 samples from the United States, Italy and Spain. The analysed material was cDNA or gDNA that came from T cells, B-cell-depleted T cells, or PBMCs.

V gave up 7 bases and J gave up 0 bases, with 12 bases separating them. The CDR3 consists of 15 residues. Germline CDR1 is SGHAT and CDR2 is FQNNGV. Authors' methods: Amplification from reference gene primers served as the basis for estimated nucleated cell counts. The protocol was immunoSEQ multiplex PCR, while the TCRdb copy is restricted to in-frame clones and leaves out a portion. That table supplies the V and J calls and clone size; D and trimming were determined from the DNA. Of approximately 270,000 clones in the sample, 88% were seen once. Seattle patient enrollment occurred during active infection, with longitudinal follow-up thereafter.

The specimen sequenced was peripheral blood. The origin of this receptor is a woman younger than 45 with COVID-19, enrolled during active disease. The V call is TRBV11-2, the J call TRBJ2-2; a weak D match, TRBD2 (5 bases). The CDR3 is CASTGEPSNTGELFF. The CDR3 DNA reads as TGTGCCAGCACCGGGGAGCCCTCGAACACCGGGGAGCTGTTTTTT.